This passage covers 18 T cell receptor beta chains from one sample sequenced in a study of vaccination and CD4 T cells after COVID-19. In TCRdb, the PCR reads were re-called with MiXCR into one record per CDR3 protein. The sample carries 30,000 or so distinct CDR3 sequences, about half recorded once. Documented time point: late sampling 161 to 241 days after vaccination in three convalescent patients. The sample consisted of CD4+ T cells from blood, taken about 7 months after SARS-CoV-2 vaccination. These receptors all stem from a human donor who had recovered from COVID-19.

The chain is built from TRBV12-3 or TRBV12-4 and TRBJ1-1; D gene uncertain. The CDR3 consists of 13 residues. The V and J ends lost 7 bases and 7 bases respectively, with 16 bases between them. The CDR3 DNA reads TGTGCCAGCACCAAACCAACGGGTGATGAAGCTTTCTTT. Translating gives CASTKPTGDEAFF.

The V call is TRBV6-1, the J call TRBJ2-1; TRBD2 matches at 16 bases. V was pared by 5 bases and J by 3 bases, with 4 bases of the junction left unmatched. The CDR3 runs 17 residues. Germline loops: CDR1 MNHNS, CDR2 SASEGT. CDR3 sequence (DNA): TGTGCCAGCAGTCTGGGACTAGCGGGAGGGTTCTACAATGAGCAGTTCTTC. Translation: CASSLGLAGGFYNEQFF.

The CDR3 bases are TGTGCCAGTAGTCCGGACAGGTTGAGCAATCAGCCCCAGCATTTT. It translates to CASSPDRLSNQPQHF. V and J are TRBV19 and TRBJ1-5, with TRBD1 matching 7 bases. Trimming cost V 5 bases and J 1 base; bases outside gene matches: 5. Germline V gene sequence: CDR1 LNHDA, CDR2 SQIVND (reference sequence). The CDR3 has 15 amino acids.

J is TRBJ1-2 and V is TRBV20-1; 7 bases are shared with TRBD1. This CDR3 spans 13 amino acids. The germline gives CDR1 DFQATT, CDR2 SNEGSKA (reference sequence). V trimming: 3 bases; J trimming: 8 bases; junction bases outside the gene matches: 9. In DNA, the CDR3 is TGCAGTGCTAGCATAAATACAGGGGTCGGCTACACCTTC. Protein sequence: CSASINTGVGYTF.

A few counts support this clonotype. V is TRBV20-1 and J is TRBJ1-5; D unclear. Per germline, CDR1 DFQATT and CDR2 SNEGSKA (reference sequence). V dropped 6 bases and J dropped 8 bases, with 23 bases sitting between them. The length of the CDR3 is 15 residues. In nucleotides, the CDR3 is TGCAGTGCCTTGATGGGAGGGAGTGAAATAGAGCCCCAGCATTTT. This gives the protein CSALMGGSEIEPQHF.

This clonotype was observed a handful of times. The rearrangement links TRBV6-5 to TRBJ2-7, with 15 nucleotides matching TRBD2. The CDR3 totals 18 residues. CDR1 MNHEY and CDR2 SVGAGI come from the germline V gene. Trimming at V came to 0 bases and at J to 0 bases, leaving 3 bases not matched to a gene. In DNA form, the CDR3 reads TGTGCCAGCAGTTACTCGACGGGACTAGCGGGAGGCTCCTACGAGCAGTACTTC. Protein: CASSYSTGLAGGSYEQYF.

This chain's CDR3 is CASRPGLAVYEQYF. Written as DNA, the CDR3 is TGTGCCAGCAGACCGGGACTAGCGGTCTACGAGCAGTACTTC. V usage is TRBV6-2 or TRBV6-3 and J usage is TRBJ2-7; 11 bases agree with TRBD2. Germline trimming cut 6 bases from V and 3 bases from J; bases unmatched to any gene: 4. Germline V gene sequence: CDR1 MNHEY, CDR2 SVGEGT. The CDR3 runs to 14 residues.

This clonotype was detected only a few times. The J gene is TRBJ1-1, the V gene TRBV7-9; a possible D gene is TRBD1 (6 bases). The CDR3 loop spans 12 amino acids. Trimming took 8 bases from V and 4 from J, leaving 11 bases between them. CDR1 and CDR2 (germline): SEHNR, FQNEAQ (reference sequence). CDR3 coding DNA: TGTGCCAGCGCTAAGGGGGGCACTGAAGCTTTCTTT. Its protein is CASAKGGTEAFF.

The chain couples TRBV20-1 to TRBJ1-5; 9 nucleotides line up with TRBD1. CDR1 and CDR2 (germline): DFQATT, SNEGSKA (reference sequence). CDR3 size: 15 residues. V dropped 5 bases and J dropped 6; count of bases not matched to a gene: 11. This chain's CDR3 is CSASNRGQWGQPQHF. The CDR3 DNA follows: TGCAGTGCTTCAAACAGGGGGCAGTGGGGTCAGCCCCAGCATTTT.

The chain is built from TRBV6-1 and TRBJ2-7; TRBD2 might be the D (6 bases). V gave up 6 bases and J gave up 6 bases, with 21 bases separating them. The CDR3 loop spans 15 amino acids. CDR1 and CDR2 from the germline V gene are MNHNS and SASEGT. CDR3 DNA: TGTGCCAGCAGACCTAGCGCCTCTGGCTCGCTCGAGCAGTACTTC. Translating gives CASRPSASGSLEQYF.

This clonotype has more than one count but fewer than ten. The chain combines TRBV27 with TRBJ2-1; 9 positions agree with TRBD1. V dropped 7 bases and J dropped 9; count of bases not matched to a gene: 13. In germline, CDR1 is MNHEY, CDR2 SMNVEV (reference sequence). The CDR3 has 15 residues. The CDR3 is CASTPMGTGIFEQFF. In DNA form, the CDR3 reads TGTGCCAGCACCCCGATGGGGACAGGGATATTTGAGCAGTTCTTC.

This clonotype was seen only a few times. The chain is built from TRBV10-3 and TRBJ2-2; a weak D match, TRBD2 (6 bases). CDR1 and CDR2 (germline): ENHRY, SYGVKD. The CDR3 consists of 15 residues. V lost 6 bases and J 4 bases, leaving 15 bases between the germline ends. Written as DNA, the CDR3 is TGTGCCATCAGGTCCGGGACTGGGGGCACCGGGGAGCTGTTTTTT. Amino acid sequence: CAIRSGTGGTGELFF.

This chain joins TRBV7-9 and TRBJ2-3; 8 bases line up with TRBD2. The germline V gene encodes CDR1 SEHNR and CDR2 FQNEAQ (reference sequence). Germline trimming cut 1 base from V and 2 bases from J; bases unmatched to any gene: 5. There are 16 residues in the CDR3. The CDR3 DNA sequence: TGTGCCAGCAGCTTAGGTGTTAGCGGGAACACAGATACGCAGTATTTT. Translation gives CASSLGVSGNTDTQYF.

This chain links TRBV29-1 with TRBJ2-1; D remains ambiguous. The germline V and J ends were trimmed by 4 bases and 4 bases, with 11 bases remaining between them. The CDR3 contains 13 residues. CDR1 is SQVTM, CDR2 ANQGSEA, per germline. The CDR3 here is CSVVDGTYNEQFF. For the CDR3, the DNA is TGCAGCGTTGTGGACGGCACTTACAATGAGCAGTTCTTC.

The chain employs TRBV20-1 and TRBJ2-7, with D possibly matching TRBD1 (6 bases). Germline V gives CDR1 DFQATT, CDR2 SNEGSKA (reference sequence). This CDR3 comprises 14 residues. Trimming pared 2 bases from V and 2 bases from J, leaving 13 bases between. This chain's CDR3 is CSARRPTGTYEQYF. In DNA, the CDR3 is TGCAGTGCTAGACGGCCGACAGGTACCTACGAGCAGTACTTC.

This chain uses TRBV27 with TRBJ1-6; TRBD1 agrees at 9 bases. Germline V CDR1 and CDR2: MNHEY, SMNVEV (reference sequence). The CDR3 runs to 17 residues. With V trimmed by 7 bases and J by 6 bases, 13 bases remained unmatched. The CDR3, as DNA: TGTGCCAGCAATTCGATTTCCCCGGACAGGGGTAATTCACCCCTCCACTTT. Translated, it gives CASNSISPDRGNSPLHF.

The chain carries TRBV20-1 and TRBJ2-7; tentatively, D is TRBD2 (6 bases). Trimming removed 5 bases from V and 0 bases from J, with 26 bases in between. The CDR3 consists of 18 residues. Germline-derived CDR1 and CDR2 are DFQATT and SNEGSKA (reference sequence). CDR3: CSAPHPPSGTQSSYEQYF. CDR3 sequence (DNA): TGCAGTGCTCCACATCCCCCGTCCGGGACTCAGAGCTCCTACGAGCAGTACTTC.

The chain combines TRBV28 with TRBJ2-1; D possibly corresponds to TRBD2 (6 bases). Trimming pared 6 bases from V and 2 bases from J, leaving 14 bases between. Looked up from germline, CDR1 is MDHEN and CDR2 is SYDVKM. The CDR3 loop spans 15 amino acids. The CDR3 loop reads CASRVRDSTYNEQFF. The CDR3, as DNA: TGTGCCAGCAGGGTCCGGGACTCCACCTACAATGAGCAGTTCTTC.